A few counts support the clone carrying this TCR beta chain. Its target is not known. The data belong to a study of T-cell reconstitution after alpha-beta-depleted transplantation in children. Whole-study findings and limits: Newly generated T cells supplied most T-cell counts and diversity one year post-transplant. Some patients' high day-60 TCRbeta diversity was traced to surviving recipient T cells and thymic progenitors. Alpha-beta T cells about two months after transplant reportedly derived from several hundred expanded graft clones.

The TCRbeta library was prepared with unique molecular identifiers. TCRdb recomputed calls from the PCR reads with MiXCR, one row per CDR3 protein. The table has approximately 99,000 distinct CDR3 sequences, 5.5% to 7% seen once. Germline CDR1 and CDR2: SNHLY and FYNNEI. The CDR3 is 15 amino acids. Trimming took 3 bases from V and 6 from J; bases not matched to a gene: 9. This sequence was found in a male patient aged 2 to 9 who had a stem cell transplant for acute lymphoblastic leukemia, so the T cells may come from the graft donor. The genes are TRBV2 and TRBJ2-3, with 7 nucleotides matching TRBD2. The material was PBMCs, mostly from graft donor cells, obtained 360 days after TCRalphabeta/CD19-depleted stem cell transplant. This CDR3 is CASSEQAGVRDTQYF. CDR3 DNA sequence: TGTGCCAGCAGTGAGCAGGCGGGGGTCAGGGATACGCAGTATTTT.